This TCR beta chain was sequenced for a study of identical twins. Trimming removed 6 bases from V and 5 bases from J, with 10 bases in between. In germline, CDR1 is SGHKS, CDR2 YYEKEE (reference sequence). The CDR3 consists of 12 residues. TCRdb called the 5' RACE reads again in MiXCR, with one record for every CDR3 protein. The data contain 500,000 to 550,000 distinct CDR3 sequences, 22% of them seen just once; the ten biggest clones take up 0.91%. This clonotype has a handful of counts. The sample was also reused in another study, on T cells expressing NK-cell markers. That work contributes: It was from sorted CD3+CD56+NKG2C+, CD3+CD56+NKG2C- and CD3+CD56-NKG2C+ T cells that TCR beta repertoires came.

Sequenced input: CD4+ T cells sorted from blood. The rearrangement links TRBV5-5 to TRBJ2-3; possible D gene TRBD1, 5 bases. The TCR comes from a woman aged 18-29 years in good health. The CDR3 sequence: CASTKGVDTQYF. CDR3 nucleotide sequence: TGTGCCAGCACGAAAGGGGTAGATACGCAGTATTTT.